One sample yielded the 8 T cell receptor beta chains listed below, sequenced in a study of T and B cells in COVID-19 patients. Multiplex PCR with BIOMED2 TRB-A/B primer pools amplified TRB rearrangements. TCRdb redid the calling of the multiplex PCR reads with MiXCR, one entry per CDR3 protein. This table holds about 10,000 distinct CDR3 sequences, around 27% found once. TRB was amplified from around 250-460 ng of blood genomic DNA. Sequencing was done on a sample of blood. Receptor source: a human donor who had recovered from COVID-19.

This clonotype came up a few times. The chain carries TRBV24-1 and TRBJ1-2, with D maybe TRBD1 (6 bases). The V end was cut by 4 bases, the J end by 8 bases, with 19 bases between. The CDR3 is 15 amino acids. Germline CDR1 reads KGHDR; CDR2 reads SFDVKD. The CDR3 region is CATSEYDWGREGYTF. In DNA, the CDR3 is TGTGCCACCAGTGAGTATGATTGGGGGCGCGAAGGCTACACCTTC.

The chain combines TRBV5-1 with TRBJ1-2, with D uncertain. V was clipped by 4 bases and J by 2 bases, with 9 bases between them. CDR3 length: 13 amino acids. Germline-derived CDR1 and CDR2 are SGHRS and YFSETQ. The CDR3 sequence: CASSPTENYGYTF. The CDR3 DNA is TGCGCCAGCAGCCCGACCGAGAACTATGGCTACACCTTC.

This clonotype was picked up many times. V usage is TRBV6-5 and J usage is TRBJ2-5; the D is unclear. Germline assignment: CDR1 MNHEY and CDR2 SVGAGI. The CDR3 has 14 residues. Between the trimmed V and J ends, which lost 0 bases and 2 bases, there was a span of 7 bases. The DNA for the CDR3 is TGTGCCAGCAGTTACTCGACCTATCAAGAGACCCAGTACTTC. It is translated as CASSYSTYQETQYF.

By share, this clonotype counts as medium-sized. The V gene is TRBV30, the J gene TRBJ2-1, with D maybe TRBD2 (6 bases). V was cut by 1 base and J by 4 bases, with 8 bases left in between. The CDR3 totals 13 residues. CDR1 is GTSNPN and CDR2 is SVGIG in the germline V gene (reference sequence). The CDR3 protein is CAWSEGLYNEQFF. The CDR3, as DNA: TGTGCCTGGAGTGAGGGACTTTACAATGAGCAGTTCTTC.

Comment on this clonotype: A much larger clone lies one base from this, so it may be a read error. This chain connects TRBV6-5 to TRBJ2-3; 8 nucleotides align to TRBD2. Germline loops: CDR1 MNHEY, CDR2 SVGAGI. The ends lost 5 bases at V and 1 base at J; junction bases unmatched: 5. The CDR3 sequence is 15 residues long. This chain's CDR3 is CASSRRAGGTDTQYF. The CDR3 region has the DNA TGTGCCAGCAGTCGGCGAGCGGGGGGCACAGATACGCAGTATTTT.

The chain employs TRBV29-1 and TRBJ1-1; 7 bases are shared with TRBD1. V dropped 5 bases and J dropped 4; count of bases not matched to a gene: 16. From germline, CDR1 is SQVTM and CDR2 ANQGSEA. This CDR3 spans 16 amino acids. The DNA of the CDR3 is TGCAGCGTTAGAGCCGGGACAGCCACCTGGGGCACTGAAGCTTTCTTT. Protein sequence: CSVRAGTATWGTEAFF.

For this clonotype: One base away lies a much larger clone, so this may be a sequencing read error. V is TRBV5-1 and J is TRBJ2-2; a possible D gene is TRBD2 (6 bases). The germline V gene encodes CDR1 SGHRS and CDR2 YFSETQ. The CDR3 runs 13 residues. CDR3 sequence (DNA): TGTGCCATCAGCGGGTCGAACACCGGGGAGCTGTTTTTT. Translation gives CAISGSNTGELFF.

The J gene is TRBJ2-3, the V gene TRBV4-3, with TRBD2 matching over 9 bases. The germline V gene encodes CDR1 LGHNA and CDR2 YSLEER. The CDR3 has 14 amino acids. Trimming at V came to 9 bases and at J to 3 bases, leaving 7 bases not matched to a gene. The chain's CDR3 is CARPLAGGTDTQYF. CDR3 sequence (DNA): TGCGCCAGACCCTTGGCGGGAGGGACAGATACGCAGTATTTT.